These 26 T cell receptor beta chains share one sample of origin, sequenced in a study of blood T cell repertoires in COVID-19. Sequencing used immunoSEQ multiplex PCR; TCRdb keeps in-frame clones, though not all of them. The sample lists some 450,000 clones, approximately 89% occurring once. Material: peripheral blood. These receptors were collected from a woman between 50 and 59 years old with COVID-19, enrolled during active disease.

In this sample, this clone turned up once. Here the CDR3 reads CASSVPLSGELFF. The CDR3, as DNA: TGTGCCAGCAGCGTCCCCCTCAGCGGGGAGCTGTTTTTT. The chain is built from TRBV9 and TRBJ2-2; D is undetermined. Trimming pared 2 bases from V and 7 bases from J, leaving 9 bases between. Germline V CDR1 and CDR2: SGDLS, YYNGEE. This CDR3 has 13 residues.

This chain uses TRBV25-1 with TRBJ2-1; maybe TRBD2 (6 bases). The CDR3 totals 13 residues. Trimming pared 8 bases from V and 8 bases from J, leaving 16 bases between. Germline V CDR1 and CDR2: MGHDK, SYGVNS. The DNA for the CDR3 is TGTGCCAGCTCCCATGGAGGGCGGGATGAGCAGTTCTTC. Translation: CASSHGGRDEQFF.

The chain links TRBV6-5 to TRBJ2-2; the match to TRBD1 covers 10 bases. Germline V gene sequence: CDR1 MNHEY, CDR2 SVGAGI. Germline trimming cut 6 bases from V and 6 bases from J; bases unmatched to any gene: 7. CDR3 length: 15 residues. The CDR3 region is CASRTGQGGAGELFF. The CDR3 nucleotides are TGTGCCAGCAGGACCGGACAGGGGGGGGCCGGGGAGCTGTTTTTT.

As DNA, the CDR3 is TGTGCCAGCAGTCCCCGGGACGTAGCGGGGCCCCAGCATTTT. It is translated as CASSPRDVAGPQHF. The chain combines TRBV28 with TRBJ1-5; D may be TRBD1 (5 bases). With 5 bases removed from V and 9 bases from J, the gap between germline ends came to 17 bases. CDR1 and CDR2 (germline): MDHEN, SYDVKM. This CDR3 has 14 residues.

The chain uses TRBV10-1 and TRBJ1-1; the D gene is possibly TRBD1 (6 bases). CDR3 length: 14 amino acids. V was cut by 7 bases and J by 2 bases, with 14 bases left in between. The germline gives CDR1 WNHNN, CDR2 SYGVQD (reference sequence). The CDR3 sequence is CASTPGDGNTEAFF. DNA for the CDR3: TGCGCCAGCACCCCAGGGGACGGAAACACTGAAGCTTTCTTT.

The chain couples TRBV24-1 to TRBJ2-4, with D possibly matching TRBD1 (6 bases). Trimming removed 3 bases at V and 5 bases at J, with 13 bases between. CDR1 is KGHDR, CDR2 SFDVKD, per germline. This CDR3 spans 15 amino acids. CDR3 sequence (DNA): TGTGCCACCAGTGATGGGACAAACTACCAAAACATTCAGTACTTC. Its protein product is CATSDGTNYQNIQYF.

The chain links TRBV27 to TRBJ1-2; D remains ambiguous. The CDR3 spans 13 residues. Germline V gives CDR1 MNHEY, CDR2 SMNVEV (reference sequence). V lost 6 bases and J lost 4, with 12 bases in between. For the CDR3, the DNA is TGTGCCAGCAGAGCGGGATTTACCTATGGCTACACCTTC. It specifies CASRAGFTYGYTF.

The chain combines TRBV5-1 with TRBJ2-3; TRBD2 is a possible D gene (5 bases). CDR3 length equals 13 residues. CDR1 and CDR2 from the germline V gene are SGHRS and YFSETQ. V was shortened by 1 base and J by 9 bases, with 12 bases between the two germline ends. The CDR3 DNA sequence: TGCGCCAGCAGCTTGTTCCTGAGGGAGACGCAGTATTTT. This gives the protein CASSLFLRETQYF.

CDR3 coding DNA: TGTGCCAGCAGCCAAGAAGGGCTAGCAGGCTACAATGAGCAGTTCTTC. This codes for CASSQEGLAGYNEQFF. V is TRBV3-1 (or the pseudogene TRBV3-2) and J is TRBJ2-1, with a tentative D call TRBD2 (5 bases). V was cut by 0 bases and J by 3 bases, with 12 bases left in between. CDR3 length: 16 residues. Per the germline V gene, CDR1 is LGHDT and CDR2 is YNNKEL (reference sequence).

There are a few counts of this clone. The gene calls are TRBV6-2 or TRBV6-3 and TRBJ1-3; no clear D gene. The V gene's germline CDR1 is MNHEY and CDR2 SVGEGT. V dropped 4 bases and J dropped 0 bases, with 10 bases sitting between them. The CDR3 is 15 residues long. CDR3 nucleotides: TGTGCCAGCAGTTCCCCGGTTGTCTCTGGAAACACCATATATTTT. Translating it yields CASSSPVVSGNTIYF.

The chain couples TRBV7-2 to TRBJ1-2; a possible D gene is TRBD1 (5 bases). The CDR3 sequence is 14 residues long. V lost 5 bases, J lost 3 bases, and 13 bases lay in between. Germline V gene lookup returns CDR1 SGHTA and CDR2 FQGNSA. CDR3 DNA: TGTGCCAGCAGCCCCGGGACGGGGGACTATGGCTACACCTTC. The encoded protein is CASSPGTGDYGYTF.

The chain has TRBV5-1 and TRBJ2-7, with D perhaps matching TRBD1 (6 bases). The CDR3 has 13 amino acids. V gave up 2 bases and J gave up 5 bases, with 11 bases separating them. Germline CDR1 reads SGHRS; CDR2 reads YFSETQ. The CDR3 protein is CASSFTGNDEQYF. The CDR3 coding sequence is TGCGCCAGCAGCTTTACAGGGAACGACGAGCAGTACTTC.

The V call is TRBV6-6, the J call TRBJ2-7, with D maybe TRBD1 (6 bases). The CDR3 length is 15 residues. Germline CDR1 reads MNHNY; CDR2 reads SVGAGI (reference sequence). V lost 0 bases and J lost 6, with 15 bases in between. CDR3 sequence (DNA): TGTGCCAGCAGTTACTCGTCACAGGGACATGGCGAGCAGTACTTC. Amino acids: CASSYSSQGHGEQYF.

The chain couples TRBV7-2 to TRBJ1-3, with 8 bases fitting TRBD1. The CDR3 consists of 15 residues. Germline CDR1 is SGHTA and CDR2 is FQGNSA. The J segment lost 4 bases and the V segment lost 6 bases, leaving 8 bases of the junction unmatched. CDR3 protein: CASSSRTGLGNTIYF. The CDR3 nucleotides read TGTGCCAGCAGTTCTAGGACAGGGTTAGGAAACACCATATATTTT.

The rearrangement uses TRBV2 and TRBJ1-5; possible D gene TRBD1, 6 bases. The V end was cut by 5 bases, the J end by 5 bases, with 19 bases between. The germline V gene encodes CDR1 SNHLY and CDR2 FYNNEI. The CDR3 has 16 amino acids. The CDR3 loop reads CASSSRSDSPDQPQHF. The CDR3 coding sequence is TGTGCCAGCAGTTCCCGCTCGGACAGCCCAGATCAGCCCCAGCATTTT.

The CDR3 is CASSLRAGPNYGYTF. Written as DNA, the CDR3 is TGTGCCAGCAGCTTAAGGGCAGGGCCGAACTATGGCTACACCTTC. The gene calls are TRBV11-2 and TRBJ1-2, with D tentatively TRBD1 (5 bases). Per the germline V gene, CDR1 is SGHAT and CDR2 is FQNNGV. V was shortened by 2 bases and J by 2 bases, with 12 bases between the two germline ends. The CDR3 consists of 15 residues.

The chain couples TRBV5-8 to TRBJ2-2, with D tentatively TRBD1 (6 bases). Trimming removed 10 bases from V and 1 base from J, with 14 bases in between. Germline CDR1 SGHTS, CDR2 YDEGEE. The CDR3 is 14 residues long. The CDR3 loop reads CARPVDRNTGELFF. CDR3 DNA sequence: TGTGCCCGACCCGTGGACAGGAACACCGGGGAGCTGTTTTTT.

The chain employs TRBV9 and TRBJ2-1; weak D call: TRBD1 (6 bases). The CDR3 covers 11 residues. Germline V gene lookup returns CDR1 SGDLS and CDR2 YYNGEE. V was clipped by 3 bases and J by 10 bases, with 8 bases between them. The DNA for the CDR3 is TGTGCCAGCAGCGAGGGGGTCGAGCAGTTCTTC. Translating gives CASSEGVEQFF.

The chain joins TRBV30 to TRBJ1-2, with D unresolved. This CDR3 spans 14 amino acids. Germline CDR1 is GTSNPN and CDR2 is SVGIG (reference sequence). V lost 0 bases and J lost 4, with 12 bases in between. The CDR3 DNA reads TGTGCCTGGAGTGTACCCCCAGTAACCTATGGCTACACCTTC. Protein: CAWSVPPVTYGYTF.

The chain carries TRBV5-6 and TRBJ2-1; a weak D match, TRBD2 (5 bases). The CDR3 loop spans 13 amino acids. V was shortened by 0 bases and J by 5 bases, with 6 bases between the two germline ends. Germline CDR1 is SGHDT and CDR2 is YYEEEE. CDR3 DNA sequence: TGTGCCAGCAGCTTGGCCGGGGACAATGAGCAGTTCTTC. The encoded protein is CASSLAGDNEQFF. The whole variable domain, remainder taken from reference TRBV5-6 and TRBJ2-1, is DAGVTQSPTHLIKTRGQQVTLRCSPKSGHDTVSWYQQALGQGPQFIFQYYEEEERQRGNFPDRFSGHQFPNYSSELNVNALLLGDSALYLCASSLAGDNEQFFGPGTRLTVL.

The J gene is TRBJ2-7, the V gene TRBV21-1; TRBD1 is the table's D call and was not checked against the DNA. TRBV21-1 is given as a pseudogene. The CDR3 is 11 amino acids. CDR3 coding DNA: TGTGCCAGCGGCCTCAACTACGAGCAGTACTTC. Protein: CASGLNYEQYF.

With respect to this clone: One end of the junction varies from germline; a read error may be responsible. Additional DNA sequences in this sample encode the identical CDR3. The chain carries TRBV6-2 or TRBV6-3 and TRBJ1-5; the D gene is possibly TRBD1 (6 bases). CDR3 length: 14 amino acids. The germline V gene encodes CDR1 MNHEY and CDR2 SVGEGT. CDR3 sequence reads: CASSGWGPGQPQHF. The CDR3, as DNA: TGTGCCAGCAGTGGGTGGGGGCCTGGTCAGCCCCAACATTTT.

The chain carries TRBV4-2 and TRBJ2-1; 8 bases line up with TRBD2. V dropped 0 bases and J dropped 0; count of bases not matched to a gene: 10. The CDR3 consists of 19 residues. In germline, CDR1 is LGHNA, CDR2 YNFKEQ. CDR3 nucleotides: TGTGCCAGCAGCCAAGATAGGGGATCGGCGGGGGGCTCCTACAATGAGCAGTTCTTC. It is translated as CASSQDRGSAGGSYNEQFF.

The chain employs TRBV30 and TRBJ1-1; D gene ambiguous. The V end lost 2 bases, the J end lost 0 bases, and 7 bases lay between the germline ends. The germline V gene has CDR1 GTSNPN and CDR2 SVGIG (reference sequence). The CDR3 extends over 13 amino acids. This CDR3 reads CAWSLRVNTEAFF. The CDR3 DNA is TGTGCCTGGAGTCTGAGGGTGAACACTGAAGCTTTCTTT. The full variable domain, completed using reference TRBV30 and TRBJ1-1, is SQTIHQWPATLVQPVGSPLSLECTVEGTSNPNLYWYRQAAGRGLQLLFYSVGIGQISSEVPQNLSASRPQDRQFILSSKKLLLSDSGFYLCAWSLRVNTEAFFGQGTRLTVV.

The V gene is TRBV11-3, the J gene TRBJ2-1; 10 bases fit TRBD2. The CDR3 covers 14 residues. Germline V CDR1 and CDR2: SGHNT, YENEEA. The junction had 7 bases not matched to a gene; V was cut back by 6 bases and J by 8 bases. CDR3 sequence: CASSIAGGSHEQFF. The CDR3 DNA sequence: TGTGCCAGCAGTATAGCGGGGGGTTCACATGAGCAGTTCTTC.

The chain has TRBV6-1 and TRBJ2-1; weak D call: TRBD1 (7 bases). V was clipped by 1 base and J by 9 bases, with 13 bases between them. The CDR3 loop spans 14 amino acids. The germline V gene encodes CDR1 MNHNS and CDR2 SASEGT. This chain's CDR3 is CASSEVGGGLEQFF. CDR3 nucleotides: TGTGCCAGCAGTGAAGTCGGAGGGGGCCTTGAGCAGTTCTTC.